These 31 T cell receptor beta chains share one sample of origin, sequenced in a study of beta chain features in type 1 diabetes. Their cognate antigens are unknown. TCRB transcripts that were expressed got sequenced, as all of the isolated RNA had been reverse transcribed. Generated by immunoSEQ multiplex PCR, the TCRdb table keeps only in-frame clones and is missing some. Here the sample spans some 170,000 clones, 50% to 70% being singletons. General study results and limits: Moderate but significant shortening of TCRB CDR3s was recorded in all four CD4+ subsets from Type 1 diabetes patients.

The sequenced material came from naive CD4+ T cells from blood. These receptor sequences come from a man under 40 with type 1 diabetes.

The rearrangement uses TRBV6-5 and TRBJ1-2, with no clear D. Germline V CDR1 and CDR2: MNHEY, SVGAGI. The CDR3 contains 14 residues. V was clipped by 0 bases and J by 2 bases, with 7 bases between them. CDR3 sequence (DNA): TGTGCCAGCAGTTACTCACCCGGGAACTATGGCTACACCTTC. It is translated as CASSYSPGNYGYTF.

This clone was seen only once. The chain has TRBV18 and TRBJ2-7; D gene unclear. The CDR3 is 13 residues long. The V gene lost 3 bases and the J gene lost 2 bases, with 8 bases spanning the gap. Germline V CDR1 and CDR2: KGHSH, LQKENI. DNA of the CDR3: TGTGCCAGCTCACCCTCCGGGCCCTACGAGCAGTACTTC. It is translated as CASSPSGPYEQYF.

This chain uses TRBV2 with TRBJ2-4; D is possibly TRBD1 (6 bases). Germline V gene data show CDR1 as SNHLY and CDR2 as FYNNEI. Trimming left V 4 bases short and J 10 bases short, with 11 bases between. CDR3 length equals 12 residues. The CDR3 DNA is TGTGCCAGCAGTGTGGACAGTTTAATTCAGTACTTC. Amino acids: CASSVDSLIQYF.

The rearrangement links TRBV11-2 to TRBJ1-1, with TRBD1 as a possible D gene (6 bases). Germline V gene lookup returns CDR1 SGHAT and CDR2 FQNNGV. Trimming took off 3 bases at V and 5 bases at J, with 13 bases between the two ends. This CDR3 is built from 14 residues. CDR3 bases: TGTGCCAGCAGCTTCTCACAGGGACGAACTGAAGCTTTCTTT. Translating gives CASSFSQGRTEAFF.

The chain is built from TRBV10-3 and TRBJ2-3; D is ambiguous. The V gene lost 11 bases and the J gene lost 2 bases, with 17 bases spanning the gap. Germline loops: CDR1 ENHRY, CDR2 SYGVKD. The CDR3 length is 14 residues. CDR3 nucleotide sequence: TGTGCCGCCCGGCATGAGGCGACCACAGATACGCAGTATTTT. Protein product: CAARHEATTDTQYF.

Note on this clone: Other DNA sequences in the same sample also yield this CDR3. The genes are TRBV29-1 and TRBJ1-3, with a weak D call TRBD1 (5 bases). V was trimmed by 4 bases and J by 4 bases, leaving 5 bases between them. CDR1 and CDR2 (germline): SQVTM, ANQGSEA. The CDR3 spans 11 residues. The CDR3 sequence: CSVGDGNTIYF. CDR3 in DNA: TGCAGCGTTGGGGACGGAAACACCATATATTTT.

The rearrangement uses TRBV29-1 and TRBJ1-1, with a tentative D call TRBD1 (5 bases). Per the germline V gene, CDR1 is SQVTM and CDR2 is ANQGSEA. The CDR3 contains 14 residues. The V and J ends lost 5 bases and 1 base respectively, with 14 bases between them. The chain's CDR3 is CSVKLRQSNTEAFF. The CDR3 bases are TGCAGCGTTAAGCTGCGACAGTCGAACACTGAAGCTTTCTTT.

This chain links TRBV7-9 with TRBJ1-2, with no clear D. V dropped 5 bases and J dropped 1 base, with 11 bases sitting between them. The CDR3 runs 14 residues. CDR1 SEHNR and CDR2 FQNEAQ come from the germline V gene (reference sequence). The CDR3 nucleotides are TGTGCCAGCAGCCCTTCTACGGGTAACTATGGCTACACCTTC. As protein: CASSPSTGNYGYTF.

The gene calls are TRBV5-6 and TRBJ2-4, with D maybe TRBD1 (6 bases). The CDR3 consists of 13 residues. Germline V gives CDR1 SGHDT, CDR2 YYEEEE. Trimming shortened V by 1 base and J by 8 bases, and 10 bases separated the two germline ends. The CDR3 DNA sequence: TGTGCCAGCAGCTTGTCCAGGGGACACATTCAGTACTTC. It specifies CASSLSRGHIQYF.

The chain joins TRBV28 to TRBJ1-1, with TRBD1 matching over 8 bases. Trimming removed 5 bases from V and 1 base from J; junction bases left unmatched: 6. The CDR3 runs 15 residues. Germline V CDR1 and CDR2: MDHEN, SYDVKM. The CDR3 region has the DNA TGTGCCAGCAGTCGGACAGGGAAGGGGAACACTGAAGCTTTCTTT. Amino acids: CASSRTGKGNTEAFF.

The chain couples TRBV5-1 to TRBJ2-1, with D unclear. Trimming removed 0 bases from V and 0 bases from J, with 7 bases in between. Germline V lookup: CDR1 SGHRS, CDR2 YFSETQ. The CDR3 runs to 15 residues. The CDR3 DNA reads as TGCGCCAGCAGCTTGGAACTGACCTCCTACAATGAGCAGTTCTTC. Protein: CASSLELTSYNEQFF.

The chain carries TRBV4-3 and TRBJ2-5; the D gene could be TRBD1 or TRBD2 (5 bases each). CDR1 is LGHNA, CDR2 YSLEER, per germline. This CDR3 spans 15 amino acids. Deletions cut 6 bases from V and 4 bases from J, with 18 bases between. The CDR3 sequence: CASSRNRGRAETQYF. The CDR3 nucleotides read TGCGCCAGCAGTCGTAACCGGGGCCGGGCAGAGACCCAGTACTTC.

The chain uses TRBV4-1 and TRBJ2-7; TRBD1 aligns across 7 bases. This CDR3 has 15 amino acids. J lost 3 bases, V lost 2 bases, and 7 bases had no gene match. Germline CDR1 reads MGHRA; CDR2 reads YSYEKL. CDR3 coding DNA: TGCGCCAGCAGCCAACCGGGACAGAAACTCTACGAGCAGTACTTC. Its protein is CASSQPGQKLYEQYF.

This chain uses TRBV27 with TRBJ2-1; perhaps TRBD1 as D (6 bases). The V end lost 3 bases, the J end lost 5 bases, and 11 bases lay between the germline ends. CDR1 and CDR2 from the germline V gene are MNHEY and SMNVEV (reference sequence). The CDR3 covers 14 residues. CDR3 in amino acids: CASSLFGTHNEQFF. The CDR3 DNA reads TGTGCCAGCAGTTTGTTTGGGACACACAATGAGCAGTTCTTC.

This clone has more than one count but fewer than ten. The V call is TRBV14, the J call TRBJ2-2; no clear D gene. Trimming pared 3 bases from V and 4 bases from J, leaving 12 bases between. CDR3 length equals 15 residues. Germline loops: CDR1 SGHDN, CDR2 FVKESK. The CDR3 coding sequence is TGTGCCAGCAGCCAGCGGCATCCCTCCACCGGGGAGCTGTTTTTT. Translating it yields CASSQRHPSTGELFF. Full variable domain (missing parts from reference TRBV14 and TRBJ2-2): EAGVTQFPSHSVIEKGQTVTLRCDPISGHDNLYWYRRVMGKEIKFLLHFVKESKQDESGMPNNRFLAERTGGTYSTLKVQPAELEDSGVYFCASSQRHPSTGELFFGEGSRLTVL.

V and J are TRBV29-1 and TRBJ2-5; D may match TRBD1 or TRBD2 (5 bases each). V shed 5 bases and J shed 5 bases, with 18 bases lying between them. The CDR3 sequence is 14 residues long. CDR1 is SQVTM and CDR2 is ANQGSEA in the germline V gene. CDR3 nucleotide sequence: TGCAGCGTTACTCGGGACGACGGAGCGGAGACCCAGTACTTC. As protein: CSVTRDDGAETQYF.

This chain uses TRBV29-1 with TRBJ2-2; possible D gene TRBD1, 5 bases. V shed 6 bases and J shed 6 bases, with 14 bases lying between them. Per the germline V gene, CDR1 is SQVTM and CDR2 is ANQGSEA. This CDR3 has 13 amino acids. The CDR3 protein is CSVHRSGSGELFF. Written as DNA, the CDR3 is TGCAGCGTCCATAGGTCAGGGTCCGGGGAGCTGTTTTTT.

This rearrangement joins TRBV9 to TRBJ1-6, with unresolved D. V shed 0 bases and J shed 9 bases, with 10 bases lying between them. The CDR3 contains 14 residues. Germline V gene sequence: CDR1 SGDLS, CDR2 YYNGEE. CDR3: CASSVVEVRSPLHF. CDR3 nucleotide sequence: TGTGCCAGCAGCGTAGTAGAAGTCCGTTCACCCCTCCACTTT.

The chain is built from TRBV2 and TRBJ2-4; either TRBD1 or TRBD2 may supply D (5 bases each). Deletions cut 6 bases from V and 1 base from J, with 10 bases between. This CDR3 is built from 14 residues. Germline V gene sequence: CDR1 SNHLY, CDR2 FYNNEI. The CDR3 coding sequence is TGTGCCAGCAGACGGGGACCGGCCAAAAACATTCAGTACTTC. Translated: CASRRGPAKNIQYF.

V gene TRBV4-3 combines with J gene TRBJ2-7; D is possibly TRBD2 (6 bases). CDR3 size: 17 residues. Per the germline V gene, CDR1 is LGHNA and CDR2 is YSLEER. Trimming took off 0 bases at V and 4 bases at J, with 19 bases between the two ends. CDR3 region: CASSQDLQSLGGYEQYF. CDR3 coding DNA: TGCGCCAGCAGCCAAGATCTCCAATCCTTGGGGGGTTACGAGCAGTACTTC.

The rearrangement links TRBV6-5 to TRBJ2-1, with D possibly TRBD2 on 5 matching bases. CDR3 size: 13 residues. In germline, CDR1 is MNHEY, CDR2 SVGAGI. V was pared by 6 bases and J by 7 bases, with 13 bases between. The CDR3 region is CASSPLVKNEQFF. CDR3 DNA sequence: TGTGCCAGCAGCCCACTAGTGAAGAATGAGCAGTTCTTC.

The genes are TRBV15 and TRBJ1-1, with D possibly TRBD1 on 6 matching bases. The length of the CDR3 is 14 residues. Trimming took 3 bases from V and 1 from J, leaving 9 bases between them. From germline, CDR1 is LNHNV and CDR2 YYDKDF (reference sequence). Here the CDR3 reads CATSRTGPNTEAFF. CDR3 nucleotides: TGTGCCACCAGCAGGACAGGACCGAACACTGAAGCTTTCTTT.

The V and J genes are TRBV9 and TRBJ2-2; D is unclear. V lost 0 bases to trimming and J lost 7 bases, with 7 bases between them. This CDR3 has 13 amino acids. Germline loops: CDR1 SGDLS, CDR2 YYNGEE. CDR3 region: CASSVGANGELFF. CDR3 DNA sequence: TGTGCCAGCAGCGTAGGGGCGAACGGGGAGCTGTTTTTT.

The rearrangement uses TRBV5-6 and TRBJ2-1; D is undetermined. Germline values: CDR1 SGHDT, CDR2 YYEEEE. V gave up 0 bases and J gave up 6 bases, with 4 bases separating them. The CDR3 spans 12 residues. CDR3 in amino acids: CASSLVSNEQFF. The CDR3 nucleotides read TGTGCCAGCAGCTTGGTATCCAATGAGCAGTTCTTC.

V is TRBV6-6 and J is TRBJ2-7, with D possibly being TRBD2 (5 bases). In germline, CDR1 is MNHNY, CDR2 SVGAGI (reference sequence). Trimming removed 0 bases from V and 2 bases from J, with 8 bases in between. This CDR3 is 14 amino acids long. The CDR3 nucleotides read TGTGCCAGCAGTTACTCGCCGGAGGCCTACGAGCAGTACTTC. Its translation: CASSYSPEAYEQYF.

This chain connects TRBV7-2 to TRBJ2-5, with TRBD1 identical over 7 bases. Germline V gene lookup returns CDR1 SGHTA and CDR2 FQGNSA. The CDR3 loop spans 14 amino acids. With 1 base clipped from V and 6 bases from J, the junction kept 5 bases outside the gene matches. The CDR3 bases are TGTGCCAGCAGCTTAGACAGGGGATACCAGACCCAGTACTTC. It codes for CASSLDRGYQTQYF. Full variable domain (missing parts from reference TRBV7-2 and TRBJ2-5): GAGVSQSPSNKVTEKGKDVELRCDPISGHTALYWYRQSLGQGLEFLIYFQGNSAPDKSGLPSDRFSAERTGGSVSTLTIQRTQQEDSAVYLCASSLDRGYQTQYFGPGTRLLVL.

The V call is TRBV4-1, the J call TRBJ2-5; the D gene is possibly TRBD1 (6 bases). The CDR3 is made up of 16 amino acids. CDR1 and CDR2 from the germline V gene are MGHRA and YSYEKL. Trimming took 1 base from V and 4 from J, leaving 16 bases between them. CDR3 residues: CASSQAAAGDGETQYF. The CDR3 nucleotides are TGCGCCAGCAGCCAAGCGGCTGCAGGGGACGGAGAGACCCAGTACTTC.

This sequence joins TRBV27 and TRBJ1-6; no clear D. CDR3 size: 13 residues. The V gene's germline CDR1 is MNHEY and CDR2 SMNVEV (reference sequence). Between the trimmed V and J ends, which lost 5 bases and 6 bases, there was a span of 8 bases. The CDR3 reads CASSPGFNSPLHF. The CDR3 DNA reads as TGTGCCAGCAGTCCGGGCTTTAATTCACCCCTCCACTTT.

The J gene is TRBJ2-7, the V gene TRBV5-6, with 8 bases lining up with TRBD1. Germline V lookup: CDR1 SGHDT, CDR2 YYEEEE. The J segment lost 0 bases and the V segment lost 4 bases, leaving 3 bases of the junction unmatched. The CDR3 covers 14 residues. CDR3 protein: CASSPGTGSYEQYF. Written as DNA, the CDR3 is TGTGCCAGCAGCCCCGGGACAGGCTCCTACGAGCAGTACTTC.

The V call is TRBV7-9, the J call TRBJ1-1; a weak D match, TRBD1 (6 bases). Germline V gives CDR1 SEHNR, CDR2 FQNEAQ (reference sequence). Trimming pared 2 bases from V and 11 bases from J, leaving 12 bases between. The CDR3 has 12 residues. The CDR3 sequence is CASSLIQGTAFF. For the CDR3, the DNA is TGTGCCAGCAGCTTAATACAGGGAACGGCTTTCTTT. The variable domain in full, with the rest retrieved from reference TRBV7-9 and TRBJ1-1, is DTGVSQNPRHKITKRGQNVTFRCDPISEHNRLYWYRQTLGQGPEFLTYFQNEAQLEKSRLLSDRFSAERPKGSFSTLEIQRTEQGDSAMYLCASSLIQGTAFFGQGTRLTVV.

This clone was picked up one time. This chain uses TRBV2 with TRBJ2-1; D remains ambiguous. The germline CDR1 and CDR2 sequences are SNHLY and FYNNEI. Between the trimmed V and J ends, which lost 3 bases and 4 bases, there was a span of 4 bases. This CDR3 has 12 amino acids. The CDR3 reads CASSEVYNEQFF. For the CDR3, the DNA is TGTGCCAGCAGTGAGGTTTACAATGAGCAGTTCTTC.